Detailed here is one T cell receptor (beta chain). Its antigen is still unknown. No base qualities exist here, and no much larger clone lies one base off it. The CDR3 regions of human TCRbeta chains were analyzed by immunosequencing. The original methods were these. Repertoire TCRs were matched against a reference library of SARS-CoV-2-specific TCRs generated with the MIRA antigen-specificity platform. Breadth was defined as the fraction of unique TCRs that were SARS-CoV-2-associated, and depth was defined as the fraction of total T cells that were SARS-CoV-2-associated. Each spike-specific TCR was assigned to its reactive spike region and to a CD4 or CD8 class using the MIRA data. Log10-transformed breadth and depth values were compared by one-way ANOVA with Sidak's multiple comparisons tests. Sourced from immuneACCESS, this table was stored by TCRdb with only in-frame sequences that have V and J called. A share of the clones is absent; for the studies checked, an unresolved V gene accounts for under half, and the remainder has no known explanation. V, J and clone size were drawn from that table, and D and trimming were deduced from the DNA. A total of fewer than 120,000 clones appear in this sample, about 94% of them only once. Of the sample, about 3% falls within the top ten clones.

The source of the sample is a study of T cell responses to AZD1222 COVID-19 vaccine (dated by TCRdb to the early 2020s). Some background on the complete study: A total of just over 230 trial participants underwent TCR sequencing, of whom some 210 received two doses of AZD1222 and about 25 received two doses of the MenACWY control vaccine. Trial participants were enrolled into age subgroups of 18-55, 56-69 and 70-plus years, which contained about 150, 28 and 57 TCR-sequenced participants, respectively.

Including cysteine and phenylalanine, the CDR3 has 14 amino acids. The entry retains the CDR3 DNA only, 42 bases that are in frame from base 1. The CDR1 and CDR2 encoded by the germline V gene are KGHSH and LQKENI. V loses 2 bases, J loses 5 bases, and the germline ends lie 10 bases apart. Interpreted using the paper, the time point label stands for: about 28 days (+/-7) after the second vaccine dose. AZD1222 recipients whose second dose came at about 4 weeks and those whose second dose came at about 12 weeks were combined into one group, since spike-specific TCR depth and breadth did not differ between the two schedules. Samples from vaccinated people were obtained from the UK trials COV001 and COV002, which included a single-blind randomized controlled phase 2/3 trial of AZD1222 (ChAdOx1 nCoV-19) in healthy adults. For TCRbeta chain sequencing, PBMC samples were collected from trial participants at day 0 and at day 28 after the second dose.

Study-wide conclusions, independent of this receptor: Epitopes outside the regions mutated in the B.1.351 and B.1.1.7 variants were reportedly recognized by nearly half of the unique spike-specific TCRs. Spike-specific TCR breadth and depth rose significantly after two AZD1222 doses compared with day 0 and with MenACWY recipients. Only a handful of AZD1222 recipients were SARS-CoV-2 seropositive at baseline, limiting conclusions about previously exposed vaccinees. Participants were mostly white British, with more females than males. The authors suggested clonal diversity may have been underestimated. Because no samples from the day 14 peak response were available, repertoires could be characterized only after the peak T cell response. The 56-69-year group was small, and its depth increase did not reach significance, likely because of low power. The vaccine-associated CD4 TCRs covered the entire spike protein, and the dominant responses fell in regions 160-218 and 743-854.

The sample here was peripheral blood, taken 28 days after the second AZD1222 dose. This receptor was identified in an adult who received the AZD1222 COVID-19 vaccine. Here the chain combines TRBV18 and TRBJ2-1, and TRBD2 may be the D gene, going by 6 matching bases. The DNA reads TGTGCCAGCTCACCAGGCGGGACCGACAATGAGCAGTTCTTC. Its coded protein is CASSPGGTDNEQFF.